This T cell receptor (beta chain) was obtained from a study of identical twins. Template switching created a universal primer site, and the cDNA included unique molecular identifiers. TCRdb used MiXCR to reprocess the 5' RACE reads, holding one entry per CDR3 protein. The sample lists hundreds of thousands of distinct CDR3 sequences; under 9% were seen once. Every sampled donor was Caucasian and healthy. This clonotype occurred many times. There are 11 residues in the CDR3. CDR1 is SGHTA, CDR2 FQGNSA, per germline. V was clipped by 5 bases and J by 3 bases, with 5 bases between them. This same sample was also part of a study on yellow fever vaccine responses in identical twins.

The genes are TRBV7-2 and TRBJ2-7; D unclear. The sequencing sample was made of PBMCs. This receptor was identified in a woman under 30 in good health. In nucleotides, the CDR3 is TGTGCCAGCAGCCCCCGCTACGAGCAGTACTTC. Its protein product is CASSPRYEQYF.